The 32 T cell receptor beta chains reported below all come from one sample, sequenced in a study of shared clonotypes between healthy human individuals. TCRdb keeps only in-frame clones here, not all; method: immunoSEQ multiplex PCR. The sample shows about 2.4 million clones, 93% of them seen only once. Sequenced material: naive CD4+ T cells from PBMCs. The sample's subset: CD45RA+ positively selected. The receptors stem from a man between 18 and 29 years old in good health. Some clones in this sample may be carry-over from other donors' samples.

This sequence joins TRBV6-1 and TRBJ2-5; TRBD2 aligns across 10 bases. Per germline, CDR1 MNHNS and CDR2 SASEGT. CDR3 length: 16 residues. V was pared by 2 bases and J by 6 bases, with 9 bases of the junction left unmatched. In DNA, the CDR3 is TGTGCCAGCAGTGAATATGCTAGCGGGAGTATAAAGACCCAGTACTTC. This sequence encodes CASSEYASGSIKTQYF.

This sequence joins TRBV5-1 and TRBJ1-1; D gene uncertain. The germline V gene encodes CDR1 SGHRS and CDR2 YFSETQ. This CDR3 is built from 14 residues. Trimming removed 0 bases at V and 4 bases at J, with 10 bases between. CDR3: CASSLGTYSTEAFF. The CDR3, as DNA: TGCGCCAGCAGCTTGGGTACATATTCCACTGAAGCTTTCTTT. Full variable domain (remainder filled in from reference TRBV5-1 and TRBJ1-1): KAGVTQTPRYLIKTRGQQVTLSCSPISGHRSVSWYQQTPGQGLQFLFEYFSETQRNKGNFPGRFSGRQFSNSRSEMNVSTLELGDSALYLCASSLGTYSTEAFFGQGTRLTVV.

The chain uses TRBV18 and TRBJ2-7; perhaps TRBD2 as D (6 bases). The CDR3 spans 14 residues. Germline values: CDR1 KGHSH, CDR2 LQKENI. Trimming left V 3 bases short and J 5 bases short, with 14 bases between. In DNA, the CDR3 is TGTGCCAGCTCACCGGCGGGGACGACTAACGAGCAGTACTTC. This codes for CASSPAGTTNEQYF.

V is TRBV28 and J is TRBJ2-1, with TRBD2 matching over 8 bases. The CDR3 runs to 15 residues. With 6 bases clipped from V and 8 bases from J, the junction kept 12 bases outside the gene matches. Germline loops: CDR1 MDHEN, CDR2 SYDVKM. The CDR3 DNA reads TGTGCCAGCAGGACAGCGGGAGTCCGGAGGGATGAGCAGTTCTTC. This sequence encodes CASRTAGVRRDEQFF.

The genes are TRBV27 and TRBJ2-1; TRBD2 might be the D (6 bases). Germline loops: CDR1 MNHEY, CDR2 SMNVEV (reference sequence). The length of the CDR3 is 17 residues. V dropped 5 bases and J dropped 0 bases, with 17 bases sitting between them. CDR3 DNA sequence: TGTGCCAGCAGTCCCCCCTGGGGGACTTCCTCCTACAATGAGCAGTTCTTC. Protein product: CASSPPWGTSSYNEQFF.

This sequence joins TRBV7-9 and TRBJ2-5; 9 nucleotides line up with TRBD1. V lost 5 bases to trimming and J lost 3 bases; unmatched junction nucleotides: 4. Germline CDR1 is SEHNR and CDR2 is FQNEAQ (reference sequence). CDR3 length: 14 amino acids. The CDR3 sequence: CASSVTGGEETQYF. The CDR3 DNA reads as TGTGCCAGCAGCGTGACAGGGGGTGAAGAGACCCAGTACTTC.

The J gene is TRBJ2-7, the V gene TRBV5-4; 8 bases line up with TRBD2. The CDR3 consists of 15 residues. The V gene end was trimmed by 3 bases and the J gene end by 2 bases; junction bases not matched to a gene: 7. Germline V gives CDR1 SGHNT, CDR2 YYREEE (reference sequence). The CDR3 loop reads CASSSQAGVAYEQYF. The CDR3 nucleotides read TGTGCCAGCAGCTCCCAAGCGGGAGTAGCCTACGAGCAGTACTTC.

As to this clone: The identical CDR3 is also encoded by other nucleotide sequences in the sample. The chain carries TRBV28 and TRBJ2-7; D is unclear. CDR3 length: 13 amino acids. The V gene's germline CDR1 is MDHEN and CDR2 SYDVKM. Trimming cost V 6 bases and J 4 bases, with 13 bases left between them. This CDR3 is CASRTGVGYEQYF. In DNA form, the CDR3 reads TGTGCCAGCAGGACTGGGGTCGGTTACGAGCAGTACTTC. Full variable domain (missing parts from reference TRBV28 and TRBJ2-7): DVKVTQSSRYLVKRTGEKVFLECVQDMDHENMFWYRQDPGLGLRLIYFSYDVKMKEKGDIPEGYSVSREKKERFSLILESASTNQTSMYLCASRTGVGYEQYFGPGTRLTVT.

CDR3 sequence reads: CASGVTHTDTQYF. In DNA form, the CDR3 reads TGTGCCAGCGGGGTTACTCACACAGATACGCAGTATTTT. The genes are TRBV6-4 and TRBJ2-3; D not resolved. The V gene lost 8 bases and the J gene lost 2 bases, with 11 bases spanning the gap. The CDR3 extends over 13 amino acids. Germline V gene lookup returns CDR1 MRHNA and CDR2 SNTAGT.

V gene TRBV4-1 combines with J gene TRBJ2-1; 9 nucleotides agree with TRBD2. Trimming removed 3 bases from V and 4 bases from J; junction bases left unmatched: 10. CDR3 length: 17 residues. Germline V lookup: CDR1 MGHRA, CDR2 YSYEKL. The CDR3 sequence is CASSQEGGLAPYNEQFF. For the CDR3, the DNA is TGCGCCAGCAGCCAGGAGGGAGGACTAGCGCCGTACAATGAGCAGTTCTTC.

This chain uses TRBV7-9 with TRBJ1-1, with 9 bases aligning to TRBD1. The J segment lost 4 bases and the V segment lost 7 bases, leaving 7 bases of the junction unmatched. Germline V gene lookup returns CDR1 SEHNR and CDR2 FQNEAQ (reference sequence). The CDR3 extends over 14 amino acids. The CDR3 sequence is CASTMTGGGTEAFF. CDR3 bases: TGTGCCAGCACCATGACAGGGGGGGGCACTGAAGCTTTCTTT.

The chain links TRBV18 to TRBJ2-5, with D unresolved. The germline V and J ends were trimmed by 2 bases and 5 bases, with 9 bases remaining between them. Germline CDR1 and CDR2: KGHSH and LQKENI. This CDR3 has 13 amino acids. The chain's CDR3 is CASSPGTKETQYF. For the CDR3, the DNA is TGTGCCAGCTCACCAGGTACCAAGGAGACCCAGTACTTC.

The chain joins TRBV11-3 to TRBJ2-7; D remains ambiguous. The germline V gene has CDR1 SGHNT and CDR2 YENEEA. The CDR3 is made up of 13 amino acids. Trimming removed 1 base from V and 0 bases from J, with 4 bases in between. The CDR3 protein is CASSLAASYEQYF. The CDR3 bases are TGTGCCAGCAGCTTAGCGGCCTCCTACGAGCAGTACTTC.

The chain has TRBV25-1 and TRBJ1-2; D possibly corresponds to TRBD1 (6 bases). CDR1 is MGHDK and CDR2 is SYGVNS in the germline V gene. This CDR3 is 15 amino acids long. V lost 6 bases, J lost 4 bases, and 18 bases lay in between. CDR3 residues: CASSPAGGRGYGYTF. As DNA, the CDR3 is TGTGCCAGCAGCCCGGCCGGGGGGCGGGGCTATGGCTACACCTTC.

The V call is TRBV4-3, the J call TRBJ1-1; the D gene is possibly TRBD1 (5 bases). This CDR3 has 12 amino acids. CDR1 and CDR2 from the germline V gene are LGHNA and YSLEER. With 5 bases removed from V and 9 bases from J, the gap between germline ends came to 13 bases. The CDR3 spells CASSLKGRKAFF. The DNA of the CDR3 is TGCGCCAGCAGCTTGAAGGGACGTAAAGCTTTCTTT.

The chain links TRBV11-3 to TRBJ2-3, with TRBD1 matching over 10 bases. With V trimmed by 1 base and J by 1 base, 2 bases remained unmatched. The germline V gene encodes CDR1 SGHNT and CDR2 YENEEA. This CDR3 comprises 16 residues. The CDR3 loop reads CASSLGGTGGTDTQYF. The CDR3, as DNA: TGTGCCAGCAGCTTAGGTGGGACAGGGGGCACAGATACGCAGTATTTT.

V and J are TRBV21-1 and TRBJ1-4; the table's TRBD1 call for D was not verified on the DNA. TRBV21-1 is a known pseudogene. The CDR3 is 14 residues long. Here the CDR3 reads CASSRYRENEKLFF. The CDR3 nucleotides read TGTGCCAGCAGTCGCTACAGGGAGAATGAAAAACTGTTTTTT.

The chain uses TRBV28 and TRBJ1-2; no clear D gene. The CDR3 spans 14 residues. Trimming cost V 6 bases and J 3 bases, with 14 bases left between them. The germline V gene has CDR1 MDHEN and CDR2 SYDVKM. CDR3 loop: CASRTARGYYGYTF. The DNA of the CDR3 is TGTGCCAGCAGGACGGCCCGGGGTTACTATGGCTACACCTTC.

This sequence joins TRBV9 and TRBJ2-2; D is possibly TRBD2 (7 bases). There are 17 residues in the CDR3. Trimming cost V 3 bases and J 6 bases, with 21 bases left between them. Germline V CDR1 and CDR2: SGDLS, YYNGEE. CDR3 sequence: CASSGPGGGSNSGELFF. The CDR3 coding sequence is TGTGCCAGCAGCGGCCCGGGGGGCGGGAGTAATTCCGGGGAGCTGTTTTTT.

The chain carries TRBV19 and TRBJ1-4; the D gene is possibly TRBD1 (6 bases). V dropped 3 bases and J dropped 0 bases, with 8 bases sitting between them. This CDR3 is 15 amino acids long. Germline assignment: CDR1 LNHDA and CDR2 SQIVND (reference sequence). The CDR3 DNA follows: TGTGCCAGTAGTATGGGACAAACAACTAATGAAAAACTGTTTTTT. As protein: CASSMGQTTNEKLFF.

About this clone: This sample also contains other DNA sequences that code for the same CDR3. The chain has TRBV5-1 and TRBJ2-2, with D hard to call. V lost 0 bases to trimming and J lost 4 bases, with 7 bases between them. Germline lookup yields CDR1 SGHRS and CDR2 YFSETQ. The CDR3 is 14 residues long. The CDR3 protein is CASSLGQTTGELFF. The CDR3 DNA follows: TGCGCCAGCAGCTTGGGGCAGACCACCGGGGAGCTGTTTTTT.

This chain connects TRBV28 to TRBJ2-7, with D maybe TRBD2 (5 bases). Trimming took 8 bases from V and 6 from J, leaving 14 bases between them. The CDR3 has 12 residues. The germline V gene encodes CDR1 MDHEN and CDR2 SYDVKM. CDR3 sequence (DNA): TGTGCCAGCGGCCTCGGGGAGCGCGAGCAGTACTTC. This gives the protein CASGLGEREQYF.

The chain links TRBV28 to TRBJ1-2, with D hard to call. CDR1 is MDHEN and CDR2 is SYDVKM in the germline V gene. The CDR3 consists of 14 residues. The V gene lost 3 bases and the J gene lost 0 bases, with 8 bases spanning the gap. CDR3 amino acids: CASSLELANYGYTF. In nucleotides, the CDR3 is TGTGCCAGCAGTTTGGAGCTAGCTAACTATGGCTACACCTTC.

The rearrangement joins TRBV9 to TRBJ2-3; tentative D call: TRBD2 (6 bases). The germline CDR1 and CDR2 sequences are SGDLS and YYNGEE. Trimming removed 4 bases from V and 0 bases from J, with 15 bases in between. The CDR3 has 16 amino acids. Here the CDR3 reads CASSIQVAASTDTQYF. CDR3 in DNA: TGTGCCAGCAGCATCCAGGTAGCGGCAAGCACAGATACGCAGTATTTT. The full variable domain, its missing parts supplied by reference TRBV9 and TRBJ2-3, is DSGVTQTPKHLITATGQRVTLRCSPRSGDLSVYWYQQSLDQGLQFLIQYYNGEERAKGNILERFSAQQFPDLHSELNLSSLELGDSALYFCASSIQVAASTDTQYFGPGTRLTVL.

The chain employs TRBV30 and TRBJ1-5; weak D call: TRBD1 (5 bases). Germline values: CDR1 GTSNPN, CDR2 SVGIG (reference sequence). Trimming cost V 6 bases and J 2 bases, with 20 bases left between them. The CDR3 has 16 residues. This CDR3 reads CACIGSDSEGNQPQHF. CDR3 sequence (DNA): TGTGCCTGCATTGGGTCTGACAGTGAGGGCAATCAGCCCCAGCATTTT.

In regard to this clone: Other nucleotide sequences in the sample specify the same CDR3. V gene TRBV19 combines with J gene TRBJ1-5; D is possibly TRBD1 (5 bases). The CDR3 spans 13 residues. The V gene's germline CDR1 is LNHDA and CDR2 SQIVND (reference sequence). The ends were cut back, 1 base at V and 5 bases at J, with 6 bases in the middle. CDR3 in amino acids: CASSIGGDQPQHF. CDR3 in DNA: TGTGCCAGTAGTATAGGGGGGGATCAGCCCCAGCATTTT.

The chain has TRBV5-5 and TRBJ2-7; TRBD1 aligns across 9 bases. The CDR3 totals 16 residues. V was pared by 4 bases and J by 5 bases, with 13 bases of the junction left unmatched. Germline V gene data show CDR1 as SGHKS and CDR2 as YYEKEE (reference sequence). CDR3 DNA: TGTGCCAGCAGCCGGAGGGGACAGGGTGCCTCTAACGAGCAGTACTTC. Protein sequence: CASSRRGQGASNEQYF.

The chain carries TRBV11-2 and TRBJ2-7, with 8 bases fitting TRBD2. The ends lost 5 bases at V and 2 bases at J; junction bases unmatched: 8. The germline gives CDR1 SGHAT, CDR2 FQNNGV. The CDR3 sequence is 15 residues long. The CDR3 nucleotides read TGTGCCAGCAGCGCCGAAGCGGGAGTAACCTACGAGCAGTACTTC. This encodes CASSAEAGVTYEQYF.

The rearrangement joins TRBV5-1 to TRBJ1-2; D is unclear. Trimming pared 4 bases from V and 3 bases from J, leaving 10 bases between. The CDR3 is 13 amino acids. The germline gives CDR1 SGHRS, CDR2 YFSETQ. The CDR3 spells CASSLQTYYGYTF. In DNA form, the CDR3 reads TGCGCCAGCAGCCTACAGACATACTATGGCTACACCTTC.

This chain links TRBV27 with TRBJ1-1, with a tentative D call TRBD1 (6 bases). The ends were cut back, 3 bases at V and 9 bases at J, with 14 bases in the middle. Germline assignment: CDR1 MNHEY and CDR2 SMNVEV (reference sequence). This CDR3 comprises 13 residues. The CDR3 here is CASSLLNRDKAFF. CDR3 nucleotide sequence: TGTGCCAGCAGTTTGCTCAACAGGGATAAAGCTTTCTTT.

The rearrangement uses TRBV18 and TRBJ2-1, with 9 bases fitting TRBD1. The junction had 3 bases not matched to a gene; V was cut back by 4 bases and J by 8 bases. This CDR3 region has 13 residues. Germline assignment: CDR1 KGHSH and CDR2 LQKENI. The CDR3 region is CASSRDRDDEQFF. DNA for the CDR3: TGTGCCAGCTCACGGGACAGGGACGATGAGCAGTTCTTC.

In nucleotides, the CDR3 is TGTGCCAGCAGTGGGAGGGGGTTTTACGATCAGCCCCAGCATTTT. Encoded protein: CASSGRGFYDQPQHF. The chain couples TRBV2 to TRBJ1-5, with D perhaps TRBD1 (6 bases). This CDR3 has 15 residues. V was pared by 4 bases and J by 5 bases, with 15 bases between. CDR1 SNHLY and CDR2 FYNNEI come from the germline V gene.